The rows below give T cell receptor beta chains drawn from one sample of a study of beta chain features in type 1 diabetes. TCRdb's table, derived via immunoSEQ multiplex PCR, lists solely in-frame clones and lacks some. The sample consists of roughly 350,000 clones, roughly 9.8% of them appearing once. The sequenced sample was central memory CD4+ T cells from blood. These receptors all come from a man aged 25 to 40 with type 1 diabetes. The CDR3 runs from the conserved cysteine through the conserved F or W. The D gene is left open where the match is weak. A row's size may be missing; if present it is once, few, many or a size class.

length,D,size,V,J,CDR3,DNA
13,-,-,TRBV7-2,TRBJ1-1,CASSPSQGQGAFF,TGTGCCAGCAGCCCTAGTCAGGGGCAGGGAGCTTTCTTT
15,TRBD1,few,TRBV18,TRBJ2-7,CASGEGDRGQREQYF,TGTGCCAGCGGAGAAGGGGACAGGGGGCAACGCGAGCAGTACTTC
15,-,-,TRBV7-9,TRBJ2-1,CASSLRDFQGDEQFF,TGTGCCAGCAGCTTACGGGACTTCCAGGGCGATGAGCAGTTCTTC
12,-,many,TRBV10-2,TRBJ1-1,CASSESLREAFF,TGCGCCAGCAGTGAATCGCTCAGGGAAGCTTTCTTT
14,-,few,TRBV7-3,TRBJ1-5,CASSFRDSDQPQHF,TGTGCCAGCAGCTTCAGGGATTCCGATCAGCCCCAGCATTTT
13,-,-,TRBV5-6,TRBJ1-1,CASSLEYSTEAFF,TGTGCCAGCAGCTTGGAGTATAGCACTGAAGCTTTCTTT
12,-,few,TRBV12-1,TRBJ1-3,CASRPPGNTIYF,TGTGCCAGCAGGCCGCCCGGAAACACCATATATTTT
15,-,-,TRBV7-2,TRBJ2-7,CASSPHTGTRYEQYF,TGTGCCAGCAGCCCGCACACCGGGACTCGCTACGAGCAGTACTTC
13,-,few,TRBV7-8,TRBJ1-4,CASSLGGREKLFF,TGTGCCAGCAGCTTAGGAGGGCGAGAAAAACTGTTTTTT
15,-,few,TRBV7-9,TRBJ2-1,CASGLFSGTYNEQFF,TGTGCCAGCGGCCTATTTAGCGGAACTTACAATGAGCAGTTCTTC
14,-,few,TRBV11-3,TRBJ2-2,CASSQSGDTGELFF,TGTGCCAGCAGCCAGTCGGGAGACACCGGGGAGCTGTTTTTT
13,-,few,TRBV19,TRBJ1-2,CASSRDTSYGYTF,TGTGCCAGTAGTCGGGACACCAGCTATGGCTACACCTTC
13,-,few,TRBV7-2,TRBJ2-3,CASSDYHTDTQYF,TGTGCCAGCAGCGACTACCATACAGATACGCAGTATTTT
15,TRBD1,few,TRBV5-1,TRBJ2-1,CASSFETGTYNEQFF,TGCGCCAGCAGCTTTGAGACAGGGACCTACAATGAGCAGTTCTTC
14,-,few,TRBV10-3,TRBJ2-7,CAISERDSTYEQYF,TGTGCCATCAGTGAACGGGACTCCACCTACGAGCAGTACTTC
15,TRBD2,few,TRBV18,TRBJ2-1,CASSLPSGSYNEQFF,TGTGCCAGCTCACTTCCTAGCGGGAGTTACAATGAGCAGTTCTTC